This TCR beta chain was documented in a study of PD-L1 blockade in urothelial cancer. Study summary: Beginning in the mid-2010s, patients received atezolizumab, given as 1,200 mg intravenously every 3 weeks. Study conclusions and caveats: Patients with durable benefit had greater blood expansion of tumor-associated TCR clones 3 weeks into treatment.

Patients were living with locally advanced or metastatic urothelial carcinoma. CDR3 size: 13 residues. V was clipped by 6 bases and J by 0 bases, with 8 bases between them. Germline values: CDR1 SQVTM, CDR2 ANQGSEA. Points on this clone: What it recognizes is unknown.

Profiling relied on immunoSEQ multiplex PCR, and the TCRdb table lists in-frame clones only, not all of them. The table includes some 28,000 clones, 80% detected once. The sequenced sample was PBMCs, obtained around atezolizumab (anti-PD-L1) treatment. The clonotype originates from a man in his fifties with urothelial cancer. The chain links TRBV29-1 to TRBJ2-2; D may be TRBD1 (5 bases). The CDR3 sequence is CSVRQSNTGELFF. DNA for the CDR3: TGCAGCGTCCGACAGTCGAACACCGGGGAGCTGTTTTTT.